This T cell receptor beta chain appears in the sequencing data of a study of CD8+ T cells in alopecia areata. The sequencing template was cDNA reverse transcribed from extracted RNA. Clones were read by immunoSEQ multiplex PCR, and TCRdb kept only the in-frame ones, dropping some. The data show under 85,000 clones, approximately 45% seen once. This clone was observed a handful of times. CDR3 length: 14 residues. J was trimmed by 8 bases and V by 10 bases; bases with no gene match: 11. Looked up from germline, CDR1 is MGHRA and CDR2 is YSYEKL. The sequence derives from a human donor with alopecia areata. The genes are TRBV4-1 and TRBJ2-2; the match to TRBD1 covers 9 bases. This specimen consisted of CD8+ T cells sorted from blood, obtained at week 0. Here the CDR3 reads CAISGTGTRGELFF. The CDR3 coding sequence is TGCGCCATTTCCGGGACAGGGACGAGGGGGGAGCTGTTTTTT.